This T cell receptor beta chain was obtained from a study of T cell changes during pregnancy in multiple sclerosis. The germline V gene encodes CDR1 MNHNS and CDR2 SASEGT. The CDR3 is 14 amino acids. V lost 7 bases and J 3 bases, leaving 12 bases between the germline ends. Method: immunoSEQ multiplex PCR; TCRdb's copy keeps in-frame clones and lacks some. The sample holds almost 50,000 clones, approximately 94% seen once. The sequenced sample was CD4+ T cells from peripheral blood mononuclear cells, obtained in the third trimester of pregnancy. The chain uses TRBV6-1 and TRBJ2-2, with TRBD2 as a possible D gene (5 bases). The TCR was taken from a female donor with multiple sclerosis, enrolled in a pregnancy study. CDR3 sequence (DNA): TGTGCCAGCACGGGCGGGTACGACACCGGGGAGCTGTTTTTT. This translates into CASTGGYDTGELFF.